These 19 T cell receptor beta chains came from one sample sequenced in a study of blood T cells in healthy people across ages. A sample-barcoded 5' primer and a J-beta primer mix were used in a second PCR of about 7 to 12 cycles. TCRdb reprocessed the 5' RACE reads via MiXCR and lists one record per CDR3 protein. The table records some 800,000 distinct CDR3 sequences, 40% to 50% of them present only once. Sequenced input: blood. These receptors all come from a man aged 60 to 75 in good health.

V and J are TRBV10-3 and TRBJ2-7, with TRBD1 identical over 10 bases. CDR1 and CDR2 (germline): ENHRY, SYGVKD. The CDR3 has 13 residues. The V segment lost 6 bases and the J segment 4 bases; nucleotides outside the gene matches: 3. CDR3 in DNA: TGTGCCATCAGCGGACAGGGGGTATACGAGCAGTACTTC. Its translation is CAISGQGVYEQYF.

A single count supports this clonotype. J is TRBJ2-3 and V is TRBV20-1, with TRBD2 identical over 8 bases. V lost 2 bases, J lost 4 bases, and 14 bases stayed unmatched. CDR1 is DFQATT, CDR2 SNEGSKA, per germline (reference sequence). The CDR3 is 17 amino acids. CDR3 protein: CSARHPRTAGGADTQYF. In DNA, the CDR3 is TGCAGTGCTAGACATCCTCGGACGGCGGGGGGAGCAGATACGCAGTATTTT.

The rearrangement links TRBV6-5 to TRBJ2-7, with D hard to call. Germline CDR1 is MNHEY and CDR2 is SVGAGI. There are 14 residues in the CDR3. V lost 0 bases and J 4 bases, leaving 10 bases between the germline ends. Here the CDR3 reads CASSYSIKGYEQYF. DNA for the CDR3: TGTGCCAGCAGTTACTCGATAAAGGGTTACGAGCAGTACTTC.

The rearrangement uses TRBV4-1 and TRBJ2-3; 12 positions match TRBD2. Looked up from germline, CDR1 is MGHRA and CDR2 is YSYEKL. This CDR3 spans 17 amino acids. Trimming cost V 0 bases and J 2 bases; bases outside gene matches: 3. CDR3 bases: TGCGCCAGCAGCCAAGACCGGACTAGCGGGATCACAGATACGCAGTATTTT. It specifies CASSQDRTSGITDTQYF.

The V and J genes are TRBV5-1 and TRBJ2-7; D ambiguous. This CDR3 is 13 amino acids long. Trimming cost V 2 bases and J 5 bases, with 11 bases left between them. Germline CDR1 SGHRS, CDR2 YFSETQ. CDR3 loop: CASSLPTLNEQYF. The CDR3 bases are TGCGCCAGCAGCTTACCGACCCTTAACGAGCAGTACTTC. Together with reference TRBV5-1 and TRBJ2-7, the CDR3 gives the full variable domain: KAGVTQTPRYLIKTRGQQVTLSCSPISGHRSVSWYQQTPGQGLQFLFEYFSETQRNKGNFPGRFSGRQFSNSRSEMNVSTLELGDSALYLCASSLPTLNEQYFGPGTRLTVT.

V usage is TRBV4-1 and J usage is TRBJ2-7; D is uncertain. The V gene lost 3 bases and the J gene lost 0 bases, with 6 bases spanning the gap. The germline gives CDR1 MGHRA, CDR2 YSYEKL. The CDR3 extends over 13 amino acids. CDR3 bases: TGCGCCAGCAGCCAGCAGATCTCCTACGAGCAGTACTTC. Its protein is CASSQQISYEQYF.

The chain employs TRBV20-1 and TRBJ1-4; D possibly corresponds to TRBD1 (6 bases). The germline gives CDR1 DFQATT, CDR2 SNEGSKA (reference sequence). The CDR3 runs 13 residues. The CDR3 DNA is TGCAGCCACCGGGACATTGGTAATGAAAAACTGTTTTTT. Its protein product is CSHRDIGNEKLFF.

The rearrangement links TRBV7-6 to TRBJ2-3, with D possibly called TRBD1 or TRBD2 (5 bases each). This CDR3 contains 14 residues. The ends were cut back, 11 bases at V and 6 bases at J, with 21 bases in the middle. The germline CDR1 and CDR2 sequences are SGHVS and FNYEAQ. CDR3 DNA sequence: TGTGCCGACAGCTTAGCGAGGGAGAGGGATACGCAGTATTTT. Translation: CADSLARERDTQYF.

There are a few counts of this clonotype. This rearrangement joins TRBV7-9 to TRBJ2-3; 10 bases are shared with TRBD2. The CDR3 runs 20 residues. V lost 4 bases and J lost 0; bases outside the gene matches: 16. Per germline, CDR1 SEHNR and CDR2 FQNEAQ (reference sequence). The CDR3 sequence is CASSSPVSTSGLQSTDTQYF. For the CDR3, the DNA is TGTGCCAGCAGCTCCCCCGTATCGACTAGCGGGCTCCAGAGCACAGATACGCAGTATTTT.

This sequence joins TRBV27 and TRBJ1-2, with TRBD1 matching over 9 bases. The V gene end was trimmed by 8 bases and the J gene end by 5 bases; junction bases not matched to a gene: 9. CDR1 and CDR2 from the germline V gene are MNHEY and SMNVEV (reference sequence). The CDR3 spans 14 residues. This chain's CDR3 is CASGRMGQGYGYTF. In nucleotides, the CDR3 is TGTGCCAGCGGGCGAATGGGACAGGGTTATGGCTACACCTTC.

This clonotype was picked up one time. This chain links TRBV20-1 with TRBJ2-5; 9 bases are shared with TRBD2. Judging by the DNA end, TRBJ2-7 fits better; the J call may be wrong. From germline, CDR1 is DFQATT and CDR2 SNEGSKA (reference sequence). This CDR3 has 14 residues. The CDR3 sequence is CSALGVAGAAEQYF. The CDR3 nucleotides are TGCAGTGCCCTCGGGGTAGCGGGGGCCGCCGAGCAGTACTTC.

The chain has TRBV5-1 and TRBJ2-3; unclear D gene. The germline V and J ends were trimmed by 4 bases and 2 bases, with 11 bases remaining between them. This CDR3 is built from 14 residues. Germline V gene lookup returns CDR1 SGHRS and CDR2 YFSETQ. CDR3 sequence: CASSQTDFTDTQYF. CDR3 in DNA: TGCGCCAGCAGCCAAACGGATTTCACAGATACGCAGTATTTT.

This clonotype occurred once. V and J are TRBV5-5 and TRBJ1-2, with 7 bases matching TRBD1. The germline V gene has CDR1 SGHKS and CDR2 YYEKEE (reference sequence). The junction had 9 bases not matched to a gene; V was cut back by 4 bases and J by 0 bases. CDR3 length equals 16 residues. CDR3 sequence reads: CASSRQHDRANYGYTF. In DNA, the CDR3 is TGTGCCAGCAGCCGACAACACGACAGGGCTAACTATGGCTACACCTTC.

This chain joins TRBV28 and TRBJ1-5; 7 bases agree with TRBD1. This CDR3 contains 17 residues. V lost 2 bases and J lost 4; bases outside the gene matches: 11. CDR1 and CDR2 from the germline V gene are MDHEN and SYDVKM. The CDR3 spells CASSLPGWQGDNQPQHF. The CDR3 nucleotides read TGTGCCAGCAGTTTACCTGGATGGCAGGGGGATAATCAGCCCCAGCATTTT.

The chain is built from TRBV9 and TRBJ2-1; 11 bases fit TRBD2. V lost 0 bases, J lost 0 bases, and 8 bases stayed unmatched. Germline CDR1 is SGDLS and CDR2 is YYNGEE. The CDR3 contains 19 residues. The CDR3 coding sequence is TGTGCCAGCAGCGTAGCGGCTAGCGGGGGGTCGAGCTCCTACAATGAGCAGTTCTTC. Protein: CASSVAASGGSSSYNEQFF.

The rearrangement links TRBV10-3 to TRBJ1-6; D unresolved. Germline CDR1 and CDR2: ENHRY and SYGVKD. Trimming cost V 2 bases and J 7 bases, with 9 bases left between them. The CDR3 runs 14 residues. CDR3 coding DNA: TGTGCCATCAGTGAGGGACGGCGAAATTCACCCCTCCACTTT. Its protein product is CAISEGRRNSPLHF.

The V call is TRBV6-1, the J call TRBJ2-1; D is unclear. This CDR3 region has 14 residues. From germline, CDR1 is MNHNS and CDR2 SASEGT. Trimming took 8 bases from V and 0 from J, leaving 11 bases between them. As DNA, the CDR3 is TGTGCCAGCGTAGTAACGTTCTCCTACAATGAGCAGTTCTTC. It yields the protein CASVVTFSYNEQFF.

This clonotype was recorded once. The chain recombines TRBV4-1 with TRBJ1-2, with a weak D call TRBD1 (5 bases). Per germline, CDR1 MGHRA and CDR2 YSYEKL. The V end was cut by 1 base, the J end by 2 bases, with 8 bases between. The CDR3 contains 14 residues. CDR3 sequence: CASSQGGPNYGYTF. The CDR3 DNA reads as TGCGCCAGCAGCCAAGGGGGACCGAACTATGGCTACACCTTC.

This clonotype was seen a few times. This chain connects TRBV5-1 to TRBJ2-1; D might be TRBD1 (6 bases). Germline values: CDR1 SGHRS, CDR2 YFSETQ. The CDR3 spans 13 residues. V was trimmed by 1 base and J by 10 bases, leaving 12 bases between them. For the CDR3, the DNA is TGCGCCAGCAGCTTGTCCTCTCAGGGGGAGCAGTTCTTC. It codes for CASSLSSQGEQFF.